Given below is one T cell receptor beta chain in context. Antigen unknown. These data originate in a study of T cell repertoires in cytomegalovirus infection. For the study at large: Through public TCR beta signatures, both CMV infection and matching HLA type were indicated.

V was cut by 4 bases and J by 7 bases, with 10 bases left in between. The CDR3 has 13 residues. Study results and caveats: Identification of carriers of CMV plus the relevant HLA was achieved through cumulative public TCR beta family frequency.

TCRdb passed the reads through MiXCR, listing each CDR3 protein once. This sample has around 340,000 distinct CDR3 sequences; about 28% occur once, and the top ten carry about 19%. This rearrangement joins TRBV12-3 or TRBV12-4 to TRBJ2-2; D gene uncertain. The sequence was obtained from a human donor in good health (CMV status not recorded). Some clones in this sample may be carry-over from other donors' samples. The source material was cultured PBMCs, sampled from culture after CMV antigen stimulation. Here the CDR3 reads CASSSLLDGELFF. CDR3 bases: TGTGCCAGCAGTTCCCTGCTTGACGGGGAGCTGTTTTTT.